Listed below are T cell receptor beta chains from one sample, sequenced in a study of control samples from healthy donors and cancer patients. The repertoire was sequenced with immunoSEQ multiplex PCR; TCRdb's copy has only in-frame clones and lacks some. The table lists 90,000 to 100,000 clones, around 80% of them singletons. The sample was blood. The source of these receptors is a man aged 55-75 years in good health. Each CDR3 is given with its conserved first and last residue. Each record gives: D gene, V gene, J gene, clone size, CDR3 protein, CDR3 DNA. D genes are given only for firm matches. A row's size may be missing; if present it is once, few, many or a size class.

NA,TRBV5-1,TRBJ1-6,NA,CASSSLGSGDHSPLHF,TGCGCCAGCAGCTCCTTGGGATCAGGGGATCATTCACCCCTCCACTTT
NA,TRBV4-1,TRBJ1-5,NA,CASSQGGRGLRQPQHF,TGCGCCAGCAGCCAAGGGGGACGGGGATTACGGCAGCCCCAGCATTTT
NA,TRBV2,TRBJ2-2,once,CASSEKVGLVSGELFF,TGTGCCAGCAGTGAAAAAGTGGGACTCGTGTCCGGGGAGCTGTTTTTT
NA,TRBV9,TRBJ2-6,NA,CASSVDNGLSCVLTF,TGTGCCAGCAGCGTGGATAACGGACTCTCATGCGTCCTGACTTTC
NA,TRBV11-2,TRBJ2-7,NA,CASSLTATYEQYF,TGTGCCAGCAGCTTAACCGCGACCTACGAGCAGTACTTC
TRBD2,TRBV5-1,TRBJ2-1,NA,CASSLGLAGGLNEQFF,TGCGCCAGCAGCTTGGGACTAGCCGGGGGTTTGAATGAGCAGTTCTTC
NA,TRBV11-2,TRBJ1-1,NA,CASSLEGLASTEAFF,TGTGCCAGCAGCTTGGAGGGGCTGGCTTCGACTGAAGCTTTCTTT
NA,TRBV6-1,TRBJ1-4,NA,CASSDRPWGEKLFF,TGTGCCAGCAGTGACAGGCCTTGGGGTGAAAAACTGTTTTTT
NA,TRBV3-1/TRBV3-2,TRBJ2-7,NA,CASSQGPSYEQYF,TGTGCCAGCAGTCAGGGGCCTTCCTACGAGCAGTACTTC
NA,TRBV15,TRBJ1-6,NA,CATAGGGNNSPLHF,TGTGCCACCGCTGGGGGAGGGAATAATTCACCCCTCCACTTT
TRBD2,TRBV19,TRBJ2-3,NA,CASSIGAGGRTDTQYF,TGTGCCAGTAGTATAGGTGCGGGAGGGCGCACAGATACGCAGTATTTT
TRBD2,TRBV2,TRBJ2-2,NA,CASTGGAMNTGELFF,TGTGCCAGCACCGGGGGGGCCATGAACACCGGGGAGCTGTTTTTT
NA,TRBV3-1/TRBV3-2,TRBJ1-4,NA,CASSQDGFTNEKLFF,TGTGCCAGCAGCCAAGACGGGTTTACTAATGAAAAACTGTTTTTT
NA,TRBV4-1,TRBJ2-1,NA,CASSQERDPNEQFF,TGCGCCAGCAGCCAAGAAAGGGATCCCAATGAGCAGTTCTTC
TRBD1,TRBV13,TRBJ1-1,NA,CASSPTGKVPNTEAFF,TGTGCCAGCAGCCCGACAGGGAAAGTCCCGAACACTGAAGCTTTCTTT
NA,TRBV27,TRBJ1-1,NA,CASSLYRDTEAFF,TGTGCCAGCAGTTTATACAGGGACACTGAAGCTTTCTTT
TRBD1,TRBV2,TRBJ2-1,NA,CASRLDRSNYNEQFF,TGTGCCAGCAGATTGGACAGGTCCAACTACAATGAGCAGTTCTTC
NA,TRBV6-6,TRBJ2-5,few,CASSPGEETQYF,TGTGCCAGCAGTCCGGGGGAAGAGACCCAGTACTTC
TRBD2,TRBV29-1,TRBJ2-5,once,CSVLGLSGSRETQYF,TGCAGCGTCTTAGGGTTAAGCGGGAGCAGGGAGACCCAGTACTTC
TRBD1,TRBV5-1,TRBJ1-2,NA,CASSLEVQGVGYTF,TGCGCCAGCAGCTTGGAGGTTCAGGGGGTAGGCTACACCTTC
TRBD1,TRBV28,TRBJ2-5,NA,CASSQRTGGVLGETQYF,TGTGCCAGCAGTCAACGGACAGGGGGGGTCCTAGGGGAGACCCAGTACTTC
NA,TRBV5-5,TRBJ1-2,NA,CASGQGNYGYTF,TGTGCCAGCGGCCAGGGGAACTATGGCTACACCTTC
NA,TRBV4-1,TRBJ2-2,NA,CASNLMGNTGELFF,TGCGCCAGCAACCTAATGGGGAACACCGGGGAGCTGTTTTTT
NA,TRBV18,TRBJ2-5,NA,CASSGGEETQYF,TGTGCCAGCTCCGGAGGAGAGGAGACCCAGTACTTC
NA,TRBV23-1,TRBJ1-1,NA,CASSQLEAFF,TGCGCCAGCAGTCAACTTGAAGCTTTCTTT
TRBD2,TRBV9,TRBJ2-1,NA,CASSSFMSGAADEQFF,TGTGCCAGCAGCTCCTTCATGAGCGGGGCGGCCGATGAGCAGTTCTTC
NA,TRBV5-5,TRBJ1-1,NA,CASSESGAVNTEAFF,TGTGCCAGCAGCGAGTCAGGGGCCGTGAACACTGAAGCTTTCTTT
NA,TRBV7-8,TRBJ1-1,few,CASSKDINTEAFF,TGTGCCAGCAGCAAGGACATCAACACTGAAGCTTTCTTT
NA,TRBV15,TRBJ1-2,NA,CATSTHPGPYGYTF,TGTGCCACCAGCACGCACCCCGGCCCCTATGGCTACACCTTC
TRBD1,TRBV5-4,TRBJ2-7,once,CASSLGGQGSYEQYF,TGTGCCAGCAGCTTGGGCGGACAGGGCTCCTACGAGCAGTACTTC
TRBD1,TRBV19,TRBJ2-7,NA,CASSNGDSFYEQYF,TGTGCCAGTAGTAATGGGGACAGTTTCTACGAGCAGTACTTC
NA,TRBV15,TRBJ2-7,once,CATSRDRSAYEQYF,TGTGCCACCAGCAGAGATCGAAGTGCCTACGAGCAGTACTTC
TRBD1,TRBV13,TRBJ1-2,NA,CASSSGQGASGYTF,TGTGCCAGCAGTTCTGGACAGGGGGCTTCTGGCTACACCTTC
NA,TRBV19,TRBJ2-7,NA,CASSFAPGTKNYEQYF,TGTGCCAGTAGTTTCGCCCCCGGGACAAAGAATTACGAGCAGTACTTC
NA,TRBV12-3/TRBV12-4,TRBJ1-5,few,CASSLFSNQPQHF,TGTGCCAGCAGTTTGTTTAGCAATCAGCCCCAGCATTTT
TRBD2,TRBV19,TRBJ2-3,NA,CASSILAGDTDTQYF,TGTGCCAGTAGTATACTAGCGGGGGACACAGATACGCAGTATTTT
TRBD1,TRBV5-8,TRBJ1-3,NA,CASSLWQGANTIYF,TGTGCCAGCAGCTTGTGGCAGGGGGCAAACACCATATATTTT
NA,TRBV18,TRBJ2-7,few,CASSPPPDTAYEQYF,TGTGCCAGCTCACCACCCCCGGACACCGCCTACGAGCAGTACTTC
NA,TRBV9,TRBJ1-2,NA,CASSVNLGSNYGYTF,TGTGCCAGCAGCGTCAACCTTGGGAGTAACTATGGCTACACCTTC
NA,TRBV3-1/TRBV3-2,TRBJ2-3,NA,CASSPSALDTQYF,TGTGCCAGCAGCCCCTCAGCCTTAGATACGCAGTATTTT
TRBD2,TRBV10-2,TRBJ2-7,NA,CASRGTSGIGREQYF,TGCGCCAGCAGGGGGACTAGCGGGATCGGGCGCGAGCAGTACTTC
NA,TRBV2,TRBJ1-2,NA,CASTWTDVEEDYTF,TGTGCCAGCACGTGGACAGACGTGGAGGAAGACTACACCTTC
NA,TRBV7-8,TRBJ2-1,NA,CASSLGVHEQFF,TGTGCCAGCAGCTTGGGGGTCCATGAGCAGTTCTTC
NA,TRBV6-1,TRBJ2-7,NA,CASSEGLHEQYF,TGTGCCAGCAGTGAAGGTTTACACGAGCAGTACTTC
TRBD2,TRBV6-1,TRBJ2-1,NA,CASSEVRGGQANEQFF,TGTGCCAGCAGTGAAGTTCGGGGGGGCCAGGCCAATGAGCAGTTCTTC
NA,TRBV6-2/TRBV6-3,TRBJ2-2,NA,CASSYSSSQHTGELFF,TGTGCCAGCAGTTACTCGTCGAGTCAGCACACCGGGGAGCTGTTTTTT
NA,TRBV2,TRBJ1-5,NA,CASSEAQGGRGQPQHF,TGTGCCAGCAGTGAGGCCCAAGGCGGCCGCGGCCAGCCCCAGCATTTT
TRBD1,TRBV18,TRBJ1-6,NA,CASFPGQGSPLHF,TGTGCCAGCTTCCCGGGACAGGGTTCACCCCTCCACTTT
NA,TRBV5-4,TRBJ1-4,NA,CASSPVGGPGEKLFF,TGTGCCAGCAGCCCCGTGGGGGGGCCGGGTGAAAAACTGTTTTTT
TRBD1,TRBV27,TRBJ1-6,few,CASSRGQGNSPLHF,TGTGCCAGCAGCAGGGGGCAGGGTAATTCACCCCTCCACTTT
NA,TRBV30,TRBJ1-1,NA,CAWSSGQGYTEAFF,TGTGCCTGGAGTTCAGGTCAAGGGTACACTGAAGCTTTCTTT